The entry below describes one T cell receptor beta chain. Its antigen is unknown. Qualities for individual bases were not recorded, and no much larger clone is one base off. This specimen belongs to a study of CD8 T cells in Susac syndrome (dated by TCRdb to the late 2010s). Concerning the study at large: The study used repertoire sequencing to test whether antigen drove CD8+ T cell activation and differentiation in Susac syndrome. The research as a whole found: The number of individuals in the TCR sequencing and HLA analysis was acknowledged as relatively small.

RNA was extracted using the RNeasy kit, and about 0.5 to 1 microgram was reverse transcribed with random hexamers. The immunoSEQ multiplex PCR assay, which covers 54 Vbeta and 13 Jbeta segments, was used to amplify TCR beta CDR3 regions. PCR amplification bias was corrected by using a synthetic template baseline for primer optimization and computational correction. The paper's processing steps were these. Reads were annotated to V, D and J genes according to IMGT and were analyzed with immunoSEQ Analyzer, with only productive sequences retained. Clonality was calculated as one minus the Shannon entropy normalized by log2 of the number of productive unique sequences. For each patient and control, public and private clones were evaluated among the 100 most prevalent clones. Susac-specific clones were defined as absent from healthy and MS cohorts, approximately 1,000 published viral clones and other ImmuneACCESS disease sequences. TCRdb trimmed public reads at Q25 via fastp, called clones via MiXCR and kept in-frame beta chains. CDR3 protein duplicates are merged, each entry listing the most common genes and DNA. The V and J calls come from TCRdb's annotation, not from the publication. This sample has roughly 200,000 distinct CDR3 sequences in its table, and 90% to 95% of those were observed once. In total, the top ten clones hold about 0.1% of the sample.

High-throughput TCR beta sequencing profiled peripheral blood CD8+ and CD4+ T cells from healthy donors, Susac syndrome patients and multiple sclerosis patients. Healthy donors were age- and sex-matched controls. Bulk CD8+ and CD4+ T cells were purified by magnetic negative isolation, whereas CD8+ TEMRA cells were enriched by FACS. Blood was collected in EDTA tubes and processed within 24 hours, with PBMCs isolated through density gradient centrifugation. PBMCs intended for TCR sequencing were frozen in liquid nitrogen and were later thawed in a 37 degrees C water bath. The sorted or isolated CD4+, CD8+ and CD8+ TEMRA cells had a purity of 90% or higher. The CDR3 covers 16 residues, taking in both the cysteine and the phenylalanine. Just CDR3 DNA is preserved here, 48 bases in frame from base 1. V is pared back by 0 bases and J by 1 base, with 15 bases lying between the germline termini. The CDR1 and CDR2 encoded by the germline V gene (reference sequence) are DFQATT and SNEGSKA.

The clonotype comes from a human donor in good health. Sequenced material: CD4+ T cells from PBMCs. The sequence joins TRBV20-1 to TRBJ1-1, with a tentative D gene TRBD1 over 6 matching bases. The nucleotide sequence reads TGCAGTGCTAGAGATCTGACAGGACGATGGAACACTGAAGCTTTCTTT. It specifies CSARDLTGRWNTEAFF.